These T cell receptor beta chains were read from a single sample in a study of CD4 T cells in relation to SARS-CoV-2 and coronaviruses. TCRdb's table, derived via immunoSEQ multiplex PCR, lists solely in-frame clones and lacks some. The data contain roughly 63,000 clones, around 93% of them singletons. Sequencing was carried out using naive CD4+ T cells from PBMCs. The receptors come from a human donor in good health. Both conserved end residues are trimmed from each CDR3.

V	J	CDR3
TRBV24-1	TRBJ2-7	ATSEAGTSGIYEQY
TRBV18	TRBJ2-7	ASSPSVGTGSIEQY
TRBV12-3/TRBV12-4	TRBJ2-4	ASSLRPRPIQY
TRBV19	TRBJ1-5	ASSSVGDSNQPQH
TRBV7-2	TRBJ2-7	ASSGDRGREQY
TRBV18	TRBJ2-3	ASSLGEGDTQY
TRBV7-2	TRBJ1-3	ASSPQGGPGNTIY
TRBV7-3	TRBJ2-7	ASKALAGRGEQY
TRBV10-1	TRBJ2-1	ASSGTSGLFYNEQF
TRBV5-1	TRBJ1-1	ASSYDSHNTEAF
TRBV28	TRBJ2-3	ASSLINSGLNTQY
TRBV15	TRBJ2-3	ATALHGDTQY
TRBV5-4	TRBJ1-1	ASSARTENTEAF
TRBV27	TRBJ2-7	ASKTWPRVHEQY
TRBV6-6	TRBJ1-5	ASSYSQGRGQPQH
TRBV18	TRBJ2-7	ASSPPSGISYEQY
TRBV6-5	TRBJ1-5	ASRPGPLVEPQH
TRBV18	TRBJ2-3	ASSPWTSAADTQY
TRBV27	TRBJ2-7	ASTRFMGLTYEQY
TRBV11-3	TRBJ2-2	ASSLEGTSGGNTGELF
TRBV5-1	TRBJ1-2	ASSLTTFSYT
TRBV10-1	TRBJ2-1	ASSNRGIRNEQF
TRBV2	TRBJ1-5	ASSLAGSNQPQH
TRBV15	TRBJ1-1	ATSRGGGTAEAF
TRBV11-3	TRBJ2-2	ASSDRTSGAGELF
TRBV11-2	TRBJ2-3	ASSLYGAGTSGSDTQY
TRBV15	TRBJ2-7	ATSGLIGTGETYEQY
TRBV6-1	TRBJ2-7	ASSVNAGALNGGEQY
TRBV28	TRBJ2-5	ASSLATSGMTFIMAETQY
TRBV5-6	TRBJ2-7	ASGVRALGKGEQY
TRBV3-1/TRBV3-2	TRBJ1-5	ASSQVPVRGQPQH
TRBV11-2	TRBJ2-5	ASSPRGAGLVETQY
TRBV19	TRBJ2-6	ASSSLRPGANVLT
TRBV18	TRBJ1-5	ASSPPYGTGSRPQH
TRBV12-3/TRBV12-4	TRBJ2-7	ASNQIPGEQY
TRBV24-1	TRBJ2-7	AGRGGSSEQY
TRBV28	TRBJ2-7	ASSLSGGGEQY
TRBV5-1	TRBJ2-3	ASSVRGASRTDTQY
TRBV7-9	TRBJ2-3	ASSPHPPGADTQY
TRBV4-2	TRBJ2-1	ASSQENEQF
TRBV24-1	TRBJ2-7	ATSDPADRGGEQY
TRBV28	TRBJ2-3	ASSQTGGSSDTQY
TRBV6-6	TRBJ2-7	ASSPGWWIYEQY
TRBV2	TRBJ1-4	ASGTVGEKLF
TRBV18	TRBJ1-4	ASSPRQAEEKLF
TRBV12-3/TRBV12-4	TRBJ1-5	ASQGNWDQPQH
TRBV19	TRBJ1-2	ASSIWGRGTDYGYT
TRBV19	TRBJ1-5	ASSAPRRGSNQPQH
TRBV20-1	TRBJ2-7	SASGRTYEQY
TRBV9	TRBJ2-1	ASSGRDRAYNEQF
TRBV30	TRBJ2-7	AWSVAGESLRGEQY
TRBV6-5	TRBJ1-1	ASSYFGGADTEAF
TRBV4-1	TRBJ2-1	ASSQTTSSYNEQF